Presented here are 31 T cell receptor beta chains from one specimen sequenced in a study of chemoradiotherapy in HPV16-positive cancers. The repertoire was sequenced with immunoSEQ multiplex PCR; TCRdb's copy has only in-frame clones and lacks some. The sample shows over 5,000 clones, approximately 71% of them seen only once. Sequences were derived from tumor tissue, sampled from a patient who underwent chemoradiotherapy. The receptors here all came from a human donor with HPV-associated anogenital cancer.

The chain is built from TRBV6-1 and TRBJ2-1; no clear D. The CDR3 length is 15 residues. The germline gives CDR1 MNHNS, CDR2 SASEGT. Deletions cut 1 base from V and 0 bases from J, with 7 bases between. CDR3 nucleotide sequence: TGTGCCAGCAGTGAAGGAGCCCTCTCCTACAATGAGCAGTTCTTC. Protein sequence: CASSEGALSYNEQFF.

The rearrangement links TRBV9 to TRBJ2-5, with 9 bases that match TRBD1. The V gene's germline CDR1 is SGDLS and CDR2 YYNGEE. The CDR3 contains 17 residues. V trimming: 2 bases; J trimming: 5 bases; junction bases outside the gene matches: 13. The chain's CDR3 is CASSVGGAGTGRETQYF. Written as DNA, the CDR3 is TGTGCCAGCAGCGTGGGGGGGGCCGGGACAGGGCGCGAGACCCAGTACTTC. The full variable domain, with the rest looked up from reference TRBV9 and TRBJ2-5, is DSGVTQTPKHLITATGQRVTLRCSPRSGDLSVYWYQQSLDQGLQFLIQYYNGEERAKGNILERFSAQQFPDLHSELNLSSLELGDSALYFCASSVGGAGTGRETQYFGPGTRLLVL.

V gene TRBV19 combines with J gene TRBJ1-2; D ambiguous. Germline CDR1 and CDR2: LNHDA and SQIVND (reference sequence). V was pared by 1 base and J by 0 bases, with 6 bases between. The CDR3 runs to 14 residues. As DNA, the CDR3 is TGTGCCAGTAGTATAGCACGAGCTAACTATGGCTACACCTTC. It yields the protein CASSIARANYGYTF.

CDR3 region: CASSEALGGATVGYTF. As DNA, the CDR3 is TGTGCCAGCAGTGAAGCGCTTGGGGGAGCAACGGTCGGCTACACCTTC. The rearrangement links TRBV6-1 to TRBJ1-2, with a tentative D call TRBD1 (5 bases). This CDR3 is built from 16 residues. With 0 bases removed from V and 8 bases from J, the gap between germline ends came to 19 bases. Germline-derived CDR1 and CDR2 are MNHNS and SASEGT.

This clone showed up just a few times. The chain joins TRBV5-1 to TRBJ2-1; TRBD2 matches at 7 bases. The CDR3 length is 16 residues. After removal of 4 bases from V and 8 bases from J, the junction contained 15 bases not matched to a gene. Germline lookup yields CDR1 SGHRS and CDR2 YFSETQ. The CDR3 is CASSLRSSGPSDEQFF. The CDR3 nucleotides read TGCGCCAGCAGCCTTCGCTCTAGCGGCCCCTCGGATGAGCAGTTCTTC. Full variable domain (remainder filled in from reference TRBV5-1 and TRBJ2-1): KAGVTQTPRYLIKTRGQQVTLSCSPISGHRSVSWYQQTPGQGLQFLFEYFSETQRNKGNFPGRFSGRQFSNSRSEMNVSTLELGDSALYLCASSLRSSGPSDEQFFGPGTRLTVL.

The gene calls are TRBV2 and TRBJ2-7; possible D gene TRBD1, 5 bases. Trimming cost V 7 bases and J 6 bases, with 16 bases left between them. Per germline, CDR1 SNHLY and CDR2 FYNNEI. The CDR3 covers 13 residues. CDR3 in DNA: TGTGCCAGCACCTACGGCCAGGGTCGCGAGCAGTACTTC. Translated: CASTYGQGREQYF.

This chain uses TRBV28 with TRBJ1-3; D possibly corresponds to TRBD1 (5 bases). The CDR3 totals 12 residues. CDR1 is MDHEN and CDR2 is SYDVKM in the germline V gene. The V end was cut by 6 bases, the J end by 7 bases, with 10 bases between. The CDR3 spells CASRDNMNTIYF. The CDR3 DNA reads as TGTGCCAGCAGGGACAATATGAACACCATATATTTT.

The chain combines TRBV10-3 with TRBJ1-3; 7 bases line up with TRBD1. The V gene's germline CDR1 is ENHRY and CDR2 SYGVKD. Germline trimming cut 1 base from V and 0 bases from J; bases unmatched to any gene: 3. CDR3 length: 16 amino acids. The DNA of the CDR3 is TGTGCCATCAGTGAGTTAGGACAGGCCTCTGGAAACACCATATATTTT. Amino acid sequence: CAISELGQASGNTIYF.

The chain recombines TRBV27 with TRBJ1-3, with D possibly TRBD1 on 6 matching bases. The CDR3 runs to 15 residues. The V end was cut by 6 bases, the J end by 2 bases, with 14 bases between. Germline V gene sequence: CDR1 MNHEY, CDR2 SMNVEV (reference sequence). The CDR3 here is CASRQTGPPGNTIYF. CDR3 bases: TGTGCCAGCAGACAAACAGGGCCCCCTGGAAACACCATATATTTT.

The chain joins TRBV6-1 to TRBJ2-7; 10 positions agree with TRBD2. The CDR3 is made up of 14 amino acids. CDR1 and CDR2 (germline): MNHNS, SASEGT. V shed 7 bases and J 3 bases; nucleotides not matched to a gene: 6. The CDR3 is CASIKREGLYEQYF. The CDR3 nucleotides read TGTGCCAGCATTAAGCGGGAGGGCCTCTACGAGCAGTACTTC.

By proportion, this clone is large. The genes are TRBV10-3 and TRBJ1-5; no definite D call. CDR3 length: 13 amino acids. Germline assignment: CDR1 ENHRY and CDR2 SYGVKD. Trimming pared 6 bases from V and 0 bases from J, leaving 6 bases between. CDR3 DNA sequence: TGTGCCATCAGAAGGGATAGCAATCAGCCCCAGCATTTT. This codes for CAIRRDSNQPQHF.

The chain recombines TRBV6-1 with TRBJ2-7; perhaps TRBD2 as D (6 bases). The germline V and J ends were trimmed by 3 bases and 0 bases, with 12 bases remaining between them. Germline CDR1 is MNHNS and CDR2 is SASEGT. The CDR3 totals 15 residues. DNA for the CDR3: TGTGCCAGCAGTGAGGGGGTAGCGGCCTCCTACGAGCAGTACTTC. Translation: CASSEGVAASYEQYF.

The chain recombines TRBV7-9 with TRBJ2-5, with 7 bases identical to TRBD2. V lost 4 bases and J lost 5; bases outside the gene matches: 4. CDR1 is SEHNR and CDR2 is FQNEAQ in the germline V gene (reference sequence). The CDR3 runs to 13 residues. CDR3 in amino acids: CASSWGGSETQYF. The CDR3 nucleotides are TGTGCCAGCAGCTGGGGGGGGTCCGAGACCCAGTACTTC.

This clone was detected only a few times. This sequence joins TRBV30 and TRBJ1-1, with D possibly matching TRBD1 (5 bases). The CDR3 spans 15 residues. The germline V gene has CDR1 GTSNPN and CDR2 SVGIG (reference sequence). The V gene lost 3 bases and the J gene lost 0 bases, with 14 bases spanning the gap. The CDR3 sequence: CAWSGGMMMNTEAFF. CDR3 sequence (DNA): TGTGCCTGGAGCGGGGGTATGATGATGAACACTGAAGCTTTCTTT.

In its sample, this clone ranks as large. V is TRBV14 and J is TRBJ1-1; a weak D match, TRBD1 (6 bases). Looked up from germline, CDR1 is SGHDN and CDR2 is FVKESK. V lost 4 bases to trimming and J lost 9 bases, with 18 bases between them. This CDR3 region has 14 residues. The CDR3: CASSPGGGLPKAFF. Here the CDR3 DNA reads TGTGCCAGCAGCCCCGGGGGGGGCCTCCCTAAAGCTTTCTTT.

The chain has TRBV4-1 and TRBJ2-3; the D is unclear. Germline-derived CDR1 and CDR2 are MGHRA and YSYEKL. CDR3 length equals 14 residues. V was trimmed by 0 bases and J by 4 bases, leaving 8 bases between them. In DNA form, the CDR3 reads TGCGCCAGCAGCCAAGAAAGGGTCGCAGATACGCAGTATTTT. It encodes CASSQERVADTQYF.

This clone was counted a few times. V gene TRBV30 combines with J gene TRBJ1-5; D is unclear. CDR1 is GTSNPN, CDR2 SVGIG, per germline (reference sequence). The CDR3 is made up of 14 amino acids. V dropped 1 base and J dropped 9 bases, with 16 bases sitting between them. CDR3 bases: TGTGCCTGGAGTGAAACGGTCGCCGCCAGGCCCCAGCATTTT. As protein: CAWSETVAARPQHF.

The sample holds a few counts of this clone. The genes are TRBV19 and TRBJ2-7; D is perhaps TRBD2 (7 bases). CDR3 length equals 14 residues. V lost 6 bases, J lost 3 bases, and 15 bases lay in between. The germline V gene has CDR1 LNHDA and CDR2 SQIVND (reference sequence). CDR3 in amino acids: CASRRGAGVYEQYF. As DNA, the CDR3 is TGTGCCAGTAGACGGGGGGCAGGGGTCTACGAGCAGTACTTC. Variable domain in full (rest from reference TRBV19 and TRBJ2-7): DGGITQSPKYLFRKEGQNVTLSCEQNLNHDAMYWYRQDPGQGLRLIYYSQIVNDFQKGDIAEGYSVSREKKESFPLTVTSAQKNPTAFYLCASRRGAGVYEQYFGPGTRLTVT.

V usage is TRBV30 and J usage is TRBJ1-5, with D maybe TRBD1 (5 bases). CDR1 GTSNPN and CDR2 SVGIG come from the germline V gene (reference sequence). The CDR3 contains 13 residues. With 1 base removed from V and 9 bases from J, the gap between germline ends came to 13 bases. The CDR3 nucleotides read TGTGCCTGGAGTGCAAGCGTGAGGGGGCCCCAGCATTTT. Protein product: CAWSASVRGPQHF.

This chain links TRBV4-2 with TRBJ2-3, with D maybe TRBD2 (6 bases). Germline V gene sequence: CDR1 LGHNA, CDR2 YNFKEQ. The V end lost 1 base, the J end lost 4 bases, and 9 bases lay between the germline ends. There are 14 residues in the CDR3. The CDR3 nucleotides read TGTGCCAGCAGCCAAGGGAGGGACCCAGATACGCAGTATTTT. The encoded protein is CASSQGRDPDTQYF.

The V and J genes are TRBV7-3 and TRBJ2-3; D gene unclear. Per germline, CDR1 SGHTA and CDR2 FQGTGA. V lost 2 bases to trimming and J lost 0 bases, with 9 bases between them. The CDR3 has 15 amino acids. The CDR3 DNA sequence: TGTGCCAGCAGCTTATCCGGCACTAGCACAGATACGCAGTATTTT. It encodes CASSLSGTSTDTQYF.

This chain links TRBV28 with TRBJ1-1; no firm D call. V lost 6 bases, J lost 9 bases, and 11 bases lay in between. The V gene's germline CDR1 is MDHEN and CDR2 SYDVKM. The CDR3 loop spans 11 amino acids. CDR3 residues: CASRRGPQAFF. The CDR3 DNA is TGTGCCAGCAGGCGCGGGCCCCAAGCTTTCTTT.

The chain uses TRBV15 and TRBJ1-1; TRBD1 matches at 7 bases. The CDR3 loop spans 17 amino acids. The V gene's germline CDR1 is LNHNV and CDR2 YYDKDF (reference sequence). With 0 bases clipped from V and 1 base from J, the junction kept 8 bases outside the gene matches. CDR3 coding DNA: TGTGCCACCAGCAGAGACACAGGGGTCTACAGGAACACTGAAGCTTTCTTT. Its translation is CATSRDTGVYRNTEAFF.

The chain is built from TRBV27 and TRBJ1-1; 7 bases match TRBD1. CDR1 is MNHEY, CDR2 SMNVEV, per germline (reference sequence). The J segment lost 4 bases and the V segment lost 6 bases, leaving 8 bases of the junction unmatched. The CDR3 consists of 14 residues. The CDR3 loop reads CASRSRQGRTEAFF. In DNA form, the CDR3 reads TGTGCCAGCAGATCCCGACAGGGTCGCACTGAAGCTTTCTTT.

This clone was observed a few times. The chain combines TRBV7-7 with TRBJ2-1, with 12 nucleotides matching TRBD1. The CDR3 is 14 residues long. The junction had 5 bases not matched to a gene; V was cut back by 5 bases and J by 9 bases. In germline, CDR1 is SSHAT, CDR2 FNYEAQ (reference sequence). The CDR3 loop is CASSLGQGASEQFF. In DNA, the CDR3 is TGTGCCAGCAGCCTGGGACAGGGGGCAAGTGAGCAGTTCTTC.

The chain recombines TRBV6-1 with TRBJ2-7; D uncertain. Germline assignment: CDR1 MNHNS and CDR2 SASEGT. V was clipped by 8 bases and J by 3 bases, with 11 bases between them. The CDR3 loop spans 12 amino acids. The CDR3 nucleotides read TGTGCCAGCGGGTCTCAACTCTACGAGCAGTACTTC. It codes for CASGSQLYEQYF.

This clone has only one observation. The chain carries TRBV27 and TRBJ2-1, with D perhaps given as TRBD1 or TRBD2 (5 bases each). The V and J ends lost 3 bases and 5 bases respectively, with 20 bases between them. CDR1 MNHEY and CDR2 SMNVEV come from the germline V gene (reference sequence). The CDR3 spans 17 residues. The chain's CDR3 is CASSLPRPGRIDNEQFF. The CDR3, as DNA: TGTGCCAGCAGTTTGCCCCGCCCGGGGCGGATAGACAATGAGCAGTTCTTC.

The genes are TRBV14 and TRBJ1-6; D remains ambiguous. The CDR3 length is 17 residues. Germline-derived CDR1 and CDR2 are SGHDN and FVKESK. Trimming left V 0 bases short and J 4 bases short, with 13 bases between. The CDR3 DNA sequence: TGTGCCAGCAGCCAAGAGCAGGTCTGGGGTTATAATTCACCCCTCCACTTT. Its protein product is CASSQEQVWGYNSPLHF. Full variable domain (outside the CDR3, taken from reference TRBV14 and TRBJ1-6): EAGVTQFPSHSVIEKGQTVTLRCDPISGHDNLYWYRRVMGKEIKFLLHFVKESKQDESGMPNNRFLAERTGGTYSTLKVQPAELEDSGVYFCASSQEQVWGYNSPLHFGNGTRLTVT.

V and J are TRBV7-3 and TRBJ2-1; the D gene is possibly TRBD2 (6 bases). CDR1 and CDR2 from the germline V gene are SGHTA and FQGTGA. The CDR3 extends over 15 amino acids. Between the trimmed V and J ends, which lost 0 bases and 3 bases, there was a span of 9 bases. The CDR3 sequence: CASSLTLGSYNEQFF. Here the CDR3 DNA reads TGTGCCAGCAGCTTAACGCTCGGGAGCTACAATGAGCAGTTCTTC.

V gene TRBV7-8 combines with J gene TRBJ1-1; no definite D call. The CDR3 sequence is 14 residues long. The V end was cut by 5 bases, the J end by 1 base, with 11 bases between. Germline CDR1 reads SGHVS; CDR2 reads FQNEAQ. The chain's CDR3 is CASSVQRENTEAFF. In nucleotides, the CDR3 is TGTGCCAGCAGCGTGCAACGGGAGAACACTGAAGCTTTCTTT.

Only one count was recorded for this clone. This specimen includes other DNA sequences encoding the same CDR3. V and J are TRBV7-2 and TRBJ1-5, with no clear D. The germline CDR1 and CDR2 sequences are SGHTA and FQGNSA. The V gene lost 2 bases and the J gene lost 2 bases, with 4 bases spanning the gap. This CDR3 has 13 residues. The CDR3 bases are TGTGCCAGCAGCTTAAGGGGCAATCAGCCCCAGCATTTT. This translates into CASSLRGNQPQHF.